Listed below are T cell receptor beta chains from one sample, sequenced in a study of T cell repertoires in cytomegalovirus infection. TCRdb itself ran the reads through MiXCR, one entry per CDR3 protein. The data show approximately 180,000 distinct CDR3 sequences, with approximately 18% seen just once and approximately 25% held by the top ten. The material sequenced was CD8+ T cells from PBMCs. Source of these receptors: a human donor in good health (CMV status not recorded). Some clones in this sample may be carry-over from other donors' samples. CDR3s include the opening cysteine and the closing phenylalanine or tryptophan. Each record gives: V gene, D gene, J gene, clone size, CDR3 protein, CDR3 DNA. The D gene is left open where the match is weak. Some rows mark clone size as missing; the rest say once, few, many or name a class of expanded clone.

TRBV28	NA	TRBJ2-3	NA	CASSLHRPEGIADTQYF	TGTGCCAGCAGTCTCCACCGTCCGGAAGGTATTGCAGATACGCAGTATTTT
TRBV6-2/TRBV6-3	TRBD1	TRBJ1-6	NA	CASSLGTGTGQRALHF	TGTGCCAGCAGTTTGGGGACCGGGACAGGACAACGAGCCCTCCACTTT
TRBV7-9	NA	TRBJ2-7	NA	CASSLYGGVTDYEQYF	TGTGCCAGCAGCTTATACGGTGGGGTAACGGATTACGAGCAGTACTTC
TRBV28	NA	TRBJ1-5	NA	CASTMRNQPQHF	TGTGCCAGCACCATGAGGAACCAGCCCCAGCATTTT
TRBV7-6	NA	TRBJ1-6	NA	CASSPQRARNSPLHF	TGTGCCAGCAGCCCCCAGCGGGCGAGAAATTCACCCCTCCACTTT
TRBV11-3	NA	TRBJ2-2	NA	CASSEPGAPTGELFF	TGTGCCAGCAGCGAGCCCGGGGCACCTACCGGGGAGCTGTTTTTT
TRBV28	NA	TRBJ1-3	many	CASRAGHSGNTIYF	TGTGCCAGCAGGGCAGGGCATTCTGGAAACACCATATATTTT
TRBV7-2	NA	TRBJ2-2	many	CASRPPEGKLFF	TGTGCCAGCAGACCCCCCGAGGGCAAGCTGTTTTTT
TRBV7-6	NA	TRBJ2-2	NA	CASSPPVGELFF	TGTGCCAGCAGCCCCCCCGTCGGGGAGCTGTTTTTT
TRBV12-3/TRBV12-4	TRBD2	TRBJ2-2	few	CASTQLAGANTGELFF	TGTGCCAGCACGCAACTAGCGGGAGCGAACACCGGGGAGCTGTTTTTT
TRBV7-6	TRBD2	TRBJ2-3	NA	CASSLGLAAADTQYF	TGTGCCAGCAGCTTAGGACTAGCGGCGGCAGATACGCAGTATTTT
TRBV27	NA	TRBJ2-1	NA	CAIRDNSYNEQFF	TGTGCCATACGGGACAATTCCTACAATGAGCAGTTCTTC
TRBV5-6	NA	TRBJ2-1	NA	CASSLGRGDEQFF	TGTGCCAGCAGCTTGGGCAGGGGGGATGAGCAGTTCTTC
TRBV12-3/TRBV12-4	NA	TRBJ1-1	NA	CASSLLGGPEAFF	TGTGCCAGCAGTTTACTTGGGGGGCCTGAAGCTTTCTTT
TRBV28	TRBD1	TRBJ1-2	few	CASRRTGALYGYTF	TGTGCCAGCAGGCGGACAGGGGCTCTCTATGGCTACACCTTC
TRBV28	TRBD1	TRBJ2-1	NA	CASSSGQLGNEQFF	TGTGCCAGCAGTTCGGGACAGCTGGGGAATGAGCAGTTCTTC
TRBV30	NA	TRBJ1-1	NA	CAWSVTQELIEAFF	TGTGCCTGGAGTGTAACTCAGGAATTAATAGAAGCTTTCTTT
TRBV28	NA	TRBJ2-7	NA	CASSAVDRSYEQYF	TGTGCCAGCAGTGCGGTAGACCGATCCTACGAGCAGTACTTC
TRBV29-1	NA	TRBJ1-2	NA	CSVYTIYGYTF	TGCAGCGTTTACACGATCTATGGCTACACCTTC
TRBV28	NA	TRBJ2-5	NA	CASSLRGRPTEETQSF	TGTGCCAGCAGTCTTCGGGGACGACCCACAGAAGAGACCCAGTCCTTC
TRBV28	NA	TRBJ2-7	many	CASSYGRSYEQYF	TGTGCCAGCAGTTATGGACGGTCATACGAGCAGTACTTC
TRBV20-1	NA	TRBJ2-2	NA	CSARERQLSGELFF	TGCAGTGCTAGAGAGAGACAGCTCTCCGGGGAGCTGTTTTTT
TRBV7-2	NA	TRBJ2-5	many	CASSSSNFHQETQYF	TGTGCCAGCAGCTCGAGCAACTTTCACCAAGAGACCCAGTACTTC
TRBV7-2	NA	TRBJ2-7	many	CASSGQTYEQYF	TGTGCCAGCAGCGGACAGACCTACGAGCAGTACTTC
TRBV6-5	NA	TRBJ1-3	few	CASSYGRTSGNTIYF	TGTGCCAGCAGTTACGGGCGGACCTCTGGAAACACCATATATTTT
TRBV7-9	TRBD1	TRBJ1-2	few	CASSKGTGPYTF	TGTGCCAGCAGCAAGGGGACAGGGCCCTACACCTTC
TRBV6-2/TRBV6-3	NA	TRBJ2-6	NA	CASSPRGANVLTF	TGTGCCAGCAGTCCTAGGGGGGCCAACGTCCTGACTTTC
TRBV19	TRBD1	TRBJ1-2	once	CASSPRTGALANYGYTF	TGTGCCAGTAGCCCCAGGACAGGGGCCCTAGCTAACTATGGCTACACCTTC
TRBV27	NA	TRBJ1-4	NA	CASSLGTFEKLFF	TGTGCCAGCAGTTTGGGGACGTTTGAAAAACTGTTTTTT
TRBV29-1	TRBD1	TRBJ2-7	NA	CSVEGPGQGNYEQYF	TGCAGCGTTGAGGGGCCGGGACAGGGAAACTACGAGCAGTACTTC
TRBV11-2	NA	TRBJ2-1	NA	CASSLVRGPTRYNEQFF	TGTGCCAGCAGCTTAGTCAGGGGCCCTACCCGATACAATGAGCAGTTCTTC
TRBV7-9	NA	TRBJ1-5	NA	CASSSSRIRSNQPQHF	TGTGCCAGCAGCTCCTCCCGGATCAGGAGCAATCAGCCCCAGCATTTT
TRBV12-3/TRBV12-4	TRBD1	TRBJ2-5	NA	CASSLDRGQETQYF	TGTGCCAGCAGTTTAGACAGGGGCCAAGAGACCCAGTACTTC
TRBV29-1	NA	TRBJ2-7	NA	CSVGRTDREQYF	TGCAGCGTGGGTAGGACGGACCGGGAGCAGTACTTC
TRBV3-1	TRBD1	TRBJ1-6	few	CASSQVQGTNSPLHF	TGTGCCAGCAGCCAAGTACAGGGGACCAATTCACCCCTCCACTTT
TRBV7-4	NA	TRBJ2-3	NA	CASSSESLDTQYF	TGTGCCAGCAGCTCTGAGTCCCTAGATACGCAGTATTTT
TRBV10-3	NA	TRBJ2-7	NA	CAISEDGVEQYF	TGTGCCATCAGTGAGGACGGCGTGGAGCAGTACTTC